This T cell receptor (beta chain) was documented in a study of T cell changes during pregnancy in multiple sclerosis. Profiled with immunoSEQ multiplex PCR; TCRdb holds only in-frame clones, not every one. The sample lists 60,000 to 90,000 clones; just over 90% were seen once. The CDR3 extends over 15 amino acids. V lost 5 bases, J lost 0 bases, and 6 bases stayed unmatched. Germline V gives CDR1 SGHVS, CDR2 FQNEAQ. Sequencing used peripheral blood, obtained after pregnancy. The rearrangement uses TRBV7-8 and TRBJ2-7, with 8 bases fitting TRBD1. The receptor was derived from a female donor in good health, enrolled as a control in a pregnancy study. In DNA form, the CDR3 reads TGTGCCAGCAGCCTCAGGGGGCCGAGCTCCTACGAGCAGTACTTC. Residues: CASSLRGPSSYEQYF.